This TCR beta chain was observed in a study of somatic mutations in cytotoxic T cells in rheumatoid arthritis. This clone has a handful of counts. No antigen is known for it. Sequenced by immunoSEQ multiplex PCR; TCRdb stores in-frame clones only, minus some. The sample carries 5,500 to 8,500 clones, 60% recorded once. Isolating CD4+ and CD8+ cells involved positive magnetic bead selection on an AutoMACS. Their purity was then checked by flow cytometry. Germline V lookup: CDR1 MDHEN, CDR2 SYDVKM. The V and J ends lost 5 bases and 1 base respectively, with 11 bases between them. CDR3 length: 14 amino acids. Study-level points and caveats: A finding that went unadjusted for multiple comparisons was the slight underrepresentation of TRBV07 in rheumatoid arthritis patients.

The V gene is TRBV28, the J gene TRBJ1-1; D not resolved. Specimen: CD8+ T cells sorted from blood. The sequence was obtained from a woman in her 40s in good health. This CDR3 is CASSPRSANTEAFF. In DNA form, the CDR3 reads TGTGCCAGCAGTCCCCGTTCGGCGAACACTGAAGCTTTCTTT. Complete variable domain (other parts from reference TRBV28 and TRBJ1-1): DVKVTQSSRYLVKRTGEKVFLECVQDMDHENMFWYRQDPGLGLRLIYFSYDVKMKEKGDIPEGYSVSREKKERFSLILESASTNQTSMYLCASSPRSANTEAFFGQGTRLTVV.